This TCR beta chain was observed in a study of cytomegalovirus exposure and HLA in healthy donors (TCRdb year 2017). As for the study more broadly: According to an earlier analysis of 587 of the donors, 150 million to 200 million T cells yielded some 110 million unique TCR beta sequences and more than 250 Gb of sequence data. In a later analysis, previously published TCR beta repertoires from 500 to 750 donors were re-analyzed and high-resolution HLA genotyping was added so that TCR occurrence patterns could be studied. In the later analysis, no new phenotypic data were used to find candidate immune exposures; instead, reliance was placed on TCR beta sequences and their occurrence across donors. Using immunosequencing, the study profiled T cell repertoires from about 620 subjects and related those repertoires to cytomegalovirus serostatus. All discovery cohort repertoires had been generated using a single sequencing platform. The study aimed to test whether cataloging public T cell receptors could reveal signatures of past pathogen exposure. A later genetic analysis used genome-wide SNP genotypes for about 60% of the roughly 700 donors, treating that subset as a discovery cohort. An earlier analysis of 587 of the donors used high-throughput TCR beta sequencing to judge whether each TCR beta V gene segment behaved as functional or pseudogenic. Along with the roughly 670-subject first cohort, a separate validation cohort of over a hundred different subjects was used. An early release that covered some 640 HLA-typed donors contained approximately 300 gigabases of sequencing data and tens of millions of unique TCR sequences. Among 398 genotyped donors of the cohort, an average of around 240,000 unique TCR beta nucleotide sequences were sequenced per donor, roughly 20% of them non-productive. To predict cytomegalovirus infection status, the study combined high-throughput TCR immunosequencing, statistical association of individual TCRs with disease status, and machine learning. Of the 300 to 400 genotyped donors, approximately 83% fell in the genetic ancestry cluster associated with self-reported Caucasian donors. Because of strong linkage in the cohort, roughly five DR-DQ haplotypes were treated as single units for association and clustering. Alongside the repertoire data, information on donor age, sex, ethnicity and CMV serostatus was compiled. The number of donors typed differed by locus, with 629-630 for A, B, C, DRB1 and DQB1, approximately 500 for DQA1, some 570 for DPA1, and some 440 for DPB1. HLA typing included class I and class II loci at four-digit resolution. The investigation overall reported the following: In a later analysis, the rate of TCR association differed among HLA loci, with DRB1 alleles having the most associated TCRs and HLA-C alleles having the fewest. HLA typing was unavailable for some donors at each locus, so association tests used only the typed subset. Cytomegalovirus status was reported to be diagnosed by the classifier with high specificity and sensitivity in both the original and validation cohorts. The study gave a list of 150 to 200 TCR beta chains associated with cytomegalovirus. Some IMGT-functional V segments, including TRBV6-2 and TRBV6-3, could not be told apart with the 87-base-pair reads, so those segments were excluded. According to the authors, the approach could potentially be generalized to other disease states and immunological phenotypes. A later genetic analysis reported fewer N-insertions in productive TCRs among donors in an Asian-associated ancestry cluster than the roughly 620-donor mean. CMV serostatus was the only immune exposure information available for the cohort. According to a later analysis, most CMV-associated TCR beta chains appeared to be HLA-restricted, and the HLA associations seemed to be driven largely by CMV exposure. In a later genetic analysis, a missense DCLRE1C variant was associated with V-gene and J-gene trimming of TCR beta chains, and the association was replicated in an independent cohort. Over 15 rarely observed V segments, including chromosome 9 orphons, were excluded from the earlier analysis of about 600 of the donors because counts were too low. A later analysis found that HLA-associated TCR beta chains were more clonally expanded and had lower generation probabilities than equally common non-associated chains. Sequencing depth was assumed to be roughly uniform across donors in the presence/absence analyses, though that assumption may not hold. In vitro tests confirmed that a few of the cytomegalovirus-associated TCR beta chains recognize cytomegalovirus antigens. In an earlier analysis of about 540 of the donors, most TCR beta V segments were observed in productive rearrangements about 87% or about 30% of the time, broadly matching IMGT annotations. Only TCR beta chains were sequenced in this cohort, and the absence of alpha or paired-chain data limited detectable features. A further reported finding was that TCR beta sequences accurately predicted the HLA-A and HLA-B alleles for most subjects in the first cohort. When HLA alleles, especially DR and DQ, strongly co-occurred, attributing TCR associations to individual alleles was difficult. Most TCR sequences were observed very rarely across donors, whereas some public TCRs were present in many individuals. Linkage disequilibrium might explain the correlated functional status among segregating V segments, but an unknown experimental factor could not be excluded. In a later analysis, several top co-occurrence clusters were reported to appear linked to parvovirus B19, influenza, CMV and Epstein-Barr virus. A cluster of highly shared sequence variants was judged likely to be a technical artifact of the sequencing pipeline. Specific HLA alleles were associated with over 15,000 TCR beta sequences at a false discovery rate of 0.05 in a later analysis.

Libraries came from the immunoSEQ multiplex PCR assay. The multiplex PCR relied on a mix of 60 forward primers for TCR Vbeta segments and 13 reverse primers for TCR Jbeta segments. The CDR3 region of rearranged TCR beta genes was amplified from genomic DNA with a multiplex PCR assay. The amplified TCR beta libraries were sequenced on the Illumina HiSeq System as 87-base-pair reads. As for the original processing: A later analysis counted some 80 million unique TCR beta chains across the roughly 700 repertoires, and 9.5 million to 11 million of these chains were shared by at least two donors. A nearest-neighbor algorithm error-corrected the raw reads and collapsed the reads into unique sequences, merging closely related sequences to remove PCR and sequencing errors. V, D and J gene segments were assigned by aligning CDR3 sequences to IMGT reference sequences. For a sequence to be retained, at least a six-nucleotide match to both a V gene segment and a J gene segment was required. Rearrangements were classified as productive when the CDR3 lacked stop codons and remained in frame with V and J, and all other rearrangements were classified as non-productive. CDR3 was defined according to IMGT convention as the region running from the second conserved V-encoded cysteine to the conserved J-encoded phenylalanine. The earlier analysis of some 600 of the donors excluded sequences that lacked an unambiguous match to a single V gene segment. An earlier analysis of a few hundred of the donors called V segments functional above 56.7% productive rearrangements and segregating when the between-donor standard deviation exceeded 5%. A statistical classification framework was built to diagnose cytomegalovirus status from the catalog of TCR beta chain sequences. In a later analysis, V and J genes were assigned by comparing TCR nucleotide sequences against IMGT/GENE-DB human TR gene sequences. Using the TCRdist pipeline, a later analysis assigned CDR3 sequences along with most-parsimonious VDJ recombination scenarios. A later analysis defined each TCR beta chain by its CDR3 amino acid sequence plus V-gene family, and excluded reads lacking a unique V-gene family. A later analysis removed 550 to 700 highly shared, low-generation-probability nucleotide sequences to deal with suspected cross-contamination and a sequencing artifact. In a later analysis, a clonal expansion index for each public chain was calculated from normalized within-repertoire ranks of inferred template counts. In a later analysis, generation probabilities were computed using a VDJ recombination model fitted to out-of-frame rearrangements, and the results were checked against IGoR. In a later analysis, TCR-TCR, TCR-HLA and TCR-CMV co-occurrence was scored with hypergeometric tests, and a repertoire-size bias correction was applied to TCR pairs. In a later analysis, false discovery rates were estimated by permuting HLA or CMV assignments 20 times. In a later analysis, co-occurring TCRs were grouped with DBSCAN, and TCRdist sequence similarity was added when clustering was performed within HLA-allele-positive subsets. Co-occurrence clustering excluded repertoires with fewer than 30,000 or more than 120,000 public chains, plus five with anomalous nucleotide sharing. This immuneACCESS table, as held by TCRdb, lists in-frame sequences with V and J called but not all clones. Of the missing ones, under half trace to an unresolved V gene in checked studies; the others have no known cause. V and J calls and clone size follow that table, whereas D and trimming were derived from the DNA. Recorded for this sample are about 130,000 clones; over 70% of them occurred a single time. Together, the top ten hold roughly 1.9% of the sample.

The germline V gene yields SGHRS for CDR1 and YFSETQ for CDR2. Trimming at the junction amounts to 4 bases on V and 8 bases on J, and the germline ends lie 25 bases apart. From the cysteine through the phenylalanine, the CDR3 covers 17 amino acids. The kept DNA is CDR3 alone, 51 bases in frame from the first base. The cohort was made up of approximately 700 healthy bone marrow donors. At the time of sampling, every cohort member was nominally healthy, though immune exposures that went unrecorded were likely present. The donor was CMV seronegative and belonged to the group of 380 or so seronegative cohort members. Every donor gave a peripheral blood sample, and the peripheral blood mononuclear cells from that sample were used for TCR beta sequencing. The Qiagen DNeasy Blood Extraction Kit was used to extract genomic DNA from the blood cell samples. About this clone itself: There is no known antigen for this receptor. Per-base qualities were not stored, and no clone one base away is much larger.

Input material: PBMCs. The rearranged segments are TRBV5-1 and TRBJ2-1; TRBD1 might be the D gene, on 5 matching bases. This TCR was sampled from a woman aged 40 to 50 in good health and CMV-seronegative. This receptor carries the CDR3 CASSPWRTSPVGHEQFF. DNA sequence: TGCGCCAGCAGCCCCTGGCGGACCTCTCCTGTGGGGCATGAGCAGTTCTTC.